Described below is a single T cell receptor (beta chain) sequence and its context. This specimen comes from a study of T cell responses to AZD1222 COVID-19 vaccine. TCRdb's table, derived via immunoSEQ multiplex PCR, lists solely in-frame clones and lacks some. This table holds roughly 110,000 clones, approximately 91% found once. This TCR derives from an adult in good health. The specimen was peripheral blood, collected on day 0 of AZD1222 vaccination.

CDR3 coding DNA: TGTGCCAGCAAAGAAGGGGTGACGGGGCCCCAGCATTTT. Amino acids: CASKEGVTGPQHF. The chain links TRBV27 to TRBJ1-5; a weak D match, TRBD1 (5 bases). V lost 7 bases and J lost 9, with 16 bases in between. In germline, CDR1 is MNHEY, CDR2 SMNVEV (reference sequence). CDR3 size: 13 residues.